This passage covers 23 T cell receptor beta chains from one sample sequenced in a study of CD8 T cell repertoires and HIV-1 epitope variants. Only in-frame clones appear in the TCRdb table, and some are missing; sequencing was by immunoSEQ multiplex PCR. The data show about 90,000 clones, 70% to 75% seen once. Specimen: uncultured baseline CD8+ T cells from peripheral blood mononuclear cells (PBMCs). The receptors here all came from a male donor with HIV.

V is TRBV19 and J is TRBJ2-5; 8 bases line up with TRBD2. The germline gives CDR1 LNHDA, CDR2 SQIVND (reference sequence). With V trimmed by 5 bases and J by 5 bases, 10 bases remained unmatched. The CDR3 consists of 15 residues. The CDR3, as DNA: TGTGCCAGTAGTGGTAGCGGGGTCGGGGGGGAGACCCAGTACTTC. It is translated as CASSGSGVGGETQYF.

V gene TRBV5-1 combines with J gene TRBJ1-1; no clear D gene. The CDR3 covers 13 residues. V dropped 2 bases and J dropped 8 bases, with 13 bases sitting between them. The germline V gene encodes CDR1 SGHRS and CDR2 YFSETQ. In DNA, the CDR3 is TGCGCCAGCAGCTTTCCGGGATCGGTCGAAGCTTTCTTT. Amino acid sequence: CASSFPGSVEAFF.

The rearrangement uses TRBV18 and TRBJ1-1; D perhaps matches TRBD1 (5 bases). Trimming left V 2 bases short and J 2 bases short, with 9 bases between. Germline lookup yields CDR1 KGHSH and CDR2 LQKENI. This CDR3 has 14 residues. The CDR3 is CASSPFGGNTEAFF. Here the CDR3 DNA reads TGTGCCAGCTCACCATTCGGGGGTAACACTGAAGCTTTCTTT.

This clone has a single count. The genes are TRBV5-1 and TRBJ2-7, with TRBD1 identical over 12 bases. This CDR3 is 17 amino acids long. J was trimmed by 0 bases and V by 4 bases; bases with no gene match: 8. CDR1 and CDR2 from the germline V gene are SGHRS and YFSETQ. For the CDR3, the DNA is TGCGCCAGCAGCCGTTTCGGGACAGGGGGCAGCTCCTACGAGCAGTACTTC. This gives the protein CASSRFGTGGSSYEQYF.

The rearrangement links TRBV14 to TRBJ2-1; D is tentatively TRBD1 or TRBD2 (5 bases each). The CDR3 is made up of 15 amino acids. Between the trimmed V and J ends, which lost 5 bases and 10 bases, there was a span of 21 bases. Per the germline V gene, CDR1 is SGHDN and CDR2 is FVKESK. In nucleotides, the CDR3 is TGTGCCAGCAGCAAAGGGGTGGCCGGGGTTCAGGAGCAGTTCTTC. Residues: CASSKGVAGVQEQFF.

J is TRBJ2-7 and V is TRBV4-2; no definite D call. V lost 4 bases, J lost 4 bases, and 5 bases lay in between. Germline CDR1 is LGHNA and CDR2 is YNFKEQ. CDR3 length equals 11 residues. The CDR3 reads CASSPTYEQYF. In DNA form, the CDR3 reads TGTGCCAGCAGCCCCACATACGAGCAGTACTTC.

The genes are TRBV7-8 and TRBJ2-1; possible D gene TRBD2, 5 bases. Germline V gene sequence: CDR1 SGHVS, CDR2 FQNEAQ. The V and J ends lost 3 bases and 8 bases respectively, with 17 bases between them. This CDR3 has 15 residues. For the CDR3, the DNA is TGTGCCAGCAGCTTCCCGGGATTTCGACAAGATGAGCAGTTCTTC. This gives the protein CASSFPGFRQDEQFF.

The CDR3: CASSQDGTAFYNEQFF. DNA of the CDR3: TGCGCCAGCAGCCAAGATGGGACAGCCTTCTACAATGAGCAGTTCTTC. V is TRBV4-1 and J is TRBJ2-1, with 7 bases matching TRBD1. With V trimmed by 0 bases and J by 3 bases, 5 bases remained unmatched. Germline values: CDR1 MGHRA, CDR2 YSYEKL. CDR3 size: 16 residues.

Turning to this clone: A far larger clone is off by one base, so a read error is likely. CDR3 nucleotides: TGTGCCAGCAGCTTAGGAGATACGCAGTATTTT. Translation: CASSLGDTQYF. V usage is TRBV5-6 and J usage is TRBJ2-3; unclear D gene. The CDR3 runs to 11 residues. V shed 2 bases and J shed 5 bases, with 3 bases lying between them. CDR1 SGHDT and CDR2 YYEEEE come from the germline V gene.

The chain couples TRBV15 to TRBJ2-5, with 8 bases lining up with TRBD1. V was clipped by 9 bases and J by 3 bases; unmatched bases: 6. This CDR3 has 13 residues. Germline V gene sequence: CDR1 LNHNV, CDR2 YYDKDF (reference sequence). Here the CDR3 DNA reads TGTGCCACGTCCCCAGGGGGCGAAGAGACCCAGTACTTC. This codes for CATSPGGEETQYF. The full variable domain, completed using reference TRBV15 and TRBJ2-5, is DAMVIQNPRYQVTQFGKPVTLSCSQTLNHNVMYWYQQKSSQAPKLLFHYYDKDFNNEADTPDNFQSRRPNTSFCFLDIRSPGLGDTAMYLCATSPGGEETQYFGPGTRLLVL.

As to this clone: One end of the junction is discordant with germline, which a read error may explain. The chain combines TRBV7-7 with TRBJ1-5, with TRBD1 as a possible D gene (5 bases). The CDR3 sequence is 13 residues long. CDR1 is SSHAT and CDR2 is FNYEAQ in the germline V gene (reference sequence). The CDR3 bases are TGTGCTAGCAGCTCAGGGACGGGTCAGCCCCAGCATTTT. It is translated as CASSSGTGQPQHF.

The chain couples TRBV7-2 to TRBJ2-4, with D maybe TRBD1 (6 bases). The CDR3 consists of 16 residues. The germline CDR1 and CDR2 sequences are SGHTA and FQGNSA. The V and J ends lost 5 bases and 0 bases respectively, with 14 bases between them. The CDR3 bases are TGTGCCAGCAGCACACAGGGTATGCTAGCCAAAAACATTCAGTACTTC. Residues: CASSTQGMLAKNIQYF.

The chain links TRBV6-1 to TRBJ2-7; TRBD1 matches at 8 bases. Per the germline V gene, CDR1 is MNHNS and CDR2 is SASEGT. The CDR3 runs to 15 residues. Losses at the gene ends were 2 bases for V and 7 bases for J; bases not matched to a gene: 10. The CDR3 nucleotides are TGTGCCAGCAGTGAATCTGGCAGGGGGCGGGTGGAGCAGTACTTC. This codes for CASSESGRGRVEQYF.

This rearrangement joins TRBV5-1 to TRBJ2-5, with D possibly TRBD1 on 5 matching bases. The germline V gene encodes CDR1 SGHRS and CDR2 YFSETQ. V lost 3 bases to trimming and J lost 2 bases, with 8 bases between them. This CDR3 has 13 residues. The CDR3 region has the DNA TGCGCCAGCAGCTACAGGTATCAAGAGACCCAGTACTTC. Translating it yields CASSYRYQETQYF.

The CDR3 spells CASSLPGPVYNSPLHF. The CDR3 DNA sequence: TGTGCCAGCAGCCTCCCCGGGCCCGTCTATAATTCACCCCTCCACTTT. This chain uses TRBV16 with TRBJ1-6; D is unresolved. V lost 4 bases, J lost 3 bases, and 13 bases lay in between. Per the germline V gene, CDR1 is KGHSY and CDR2 is FQNENV. This CDR3 has 16 residues.

This clone was found once. The rearrangement joins TRBV6-1 to TRBJ1-5; no firm D call. Trimming took 5 bases from V and 5 from J, leaving 13 bases between them. This CDR3 is 14 amino acids long. CDR1 is MNHNS and CDR2 is SASEGT in the germline V gene. The CDR3 DNA is TGTGCCAGCAGTTTCGGTTGGGGTTATCAGCCCCAGCATTTT. It specifies CASSFGWGYQPQHF.

The chain has TRBV29-1 and TRBJ2-1; TRBD2 agrees at 14 bases. The trim removed 8 bases at V and 5 bases at J, leaving 8 bases unmatched. The CDR3 contains 15 residues. The germline gives CDR1 SQVTM, CDR2 ANQGSEA. The CDR3 DNA reads TGCAGCACCCGGACTAGCGGGGGGATTAACAATGAGCAGTTCTTC. Amino acids: CSTRTSGGINNEQFF.

The chain uses TRBV19 and TRBJ2-1; TRBD1 might be the D (5 bases). The CDR3 loop spans 15 amino acids. Germline V CDR1 and CDR2: LNHDA, SQIVND (reference sequence). V was pared by 3 bases and J by 0 bases, with 9 bases between. The CDR3: CASSIYRSSYNEQFF. The CDR3 region has the DNA TGTGCCAGTAGTATCTACAGGAGCTCCTACAATGAGCAGTTCTTC.

The table lists this clone with a few counts. Here the CDR3 reads CASVTGTTYEQYF. For the CDR3, the DNA is TGTGCCAGCGTTACAGGAACGACCTACGAGCAGTACTTC. The V call is TRBV7-9, the J call TRBJ2-7; D is possibly TRBD1 (5 bases). The CDR3 runs 13 residues. Trimming took 8 bases from V and 2 from J, leaving 13 bases between them. The germline gives CDR1 SEHNR, CDR2 FQNEAQ (reference sequence).

This clone was seen just once. In DNA form, the CDR3 reads TGTGCCAGCAGTTCCTCAAGCAGTCATCTTAGGGGTGAGCAGTTCTTC. This codes for CASSSSSSHLRGEQFF. This rearrangement joins TRBV6-5 to TRBJ2-1; tentative D call: TRBD1 (5 bases). This CDR3 is built from 16 residues. Germline CDR1 reads MNHEY; CDR2 reads SVGAGI. V lost 4 bases and J lost 9, with 22 bases in between.

The V gene is TRBV5-1, the J gene TRBJ1-5; perhaps TRBD1 as D (5 bases). This CDR3 contains 16 residues. Germline V gene sequence: CDR1 SGHRS, CDR2 YFSETQ. Trimming left V 1 base short and J 10 bases short, with 21 bases between. The DNA for the CDR3 is TGCGCCAGCAGCTTGATTCCGGGGCAGGGCAGCTTACCCCAGCATTTT. Translated, it gives CASSLIPGQGSLPQHF. The full variable domain, its missing parts supplied by reference TRBV5-1 and TRBJ1-5, is KAGVTQTPRYLIKTRGQQVTLSCSPISGHRSVSWYQQTPGQGLQFLFEYFSETQRNKGNFPGRFSGRQFSNSRSEMNVSTLELGDSALYLCASSLIPGQGSLPQHFGDGTRLSIL.

The chain has TRBV18 and TRBJ1-2; no reliable D call. This CDR3 has 12 residues. The germline V gene has CDR1 KGHSH and CDR2 LQKENI. The V gene lost 0 bases and the J gene lost 3 bases, with 2 bases spanning the gap. The DNA of the CDR3 is TGTGCCAGCTCACCACCCGACTATGGCTACACCTTC. It is translated as CASSPPDYGYTF.

This clone was seen once. The rearrangement joins TRBV10-2 to TRBJ1-4; 8 bases are a match to TRBD1. Germline V gene lookup returns CDR1 WSHSY and CDR2 SAAADI. Trimming at V came to 10 bases and at J to 8 bases, leaving 18 bases not matched to a gene. The CDR3 spans 16 residues. CDR3 DNA sequence: TGCGCCACCCGTGGGACAGGACCCAAAGAGGGAGAAAAACTGTTTTTT. Its translation: CATRGTGPKEGEKLFF.